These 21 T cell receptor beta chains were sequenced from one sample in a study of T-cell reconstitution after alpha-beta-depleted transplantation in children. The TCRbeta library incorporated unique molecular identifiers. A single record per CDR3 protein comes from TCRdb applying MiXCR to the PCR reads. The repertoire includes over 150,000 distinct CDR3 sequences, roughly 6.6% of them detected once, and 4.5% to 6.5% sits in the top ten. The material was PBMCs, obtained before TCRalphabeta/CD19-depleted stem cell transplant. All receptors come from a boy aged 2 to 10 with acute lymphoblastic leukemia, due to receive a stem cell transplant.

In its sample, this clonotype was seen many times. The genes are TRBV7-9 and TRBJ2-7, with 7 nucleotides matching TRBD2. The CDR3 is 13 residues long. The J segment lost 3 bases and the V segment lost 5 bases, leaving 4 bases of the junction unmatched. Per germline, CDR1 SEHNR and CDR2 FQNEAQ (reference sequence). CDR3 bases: TGTGCCAGCAGCCTCGGACTAGACTACGAGCAGTACTTC. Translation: CASSLGLDYEQYF.

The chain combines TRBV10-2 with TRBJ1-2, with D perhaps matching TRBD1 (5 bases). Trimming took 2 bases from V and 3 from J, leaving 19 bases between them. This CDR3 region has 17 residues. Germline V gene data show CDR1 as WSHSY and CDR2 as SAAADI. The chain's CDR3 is CASSEPPPRVLDYGYTF. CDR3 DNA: TGCGCCAGCAGTGAGCCTCCACCCAGGGTGTTGGACTATGGCTACACCTTC.

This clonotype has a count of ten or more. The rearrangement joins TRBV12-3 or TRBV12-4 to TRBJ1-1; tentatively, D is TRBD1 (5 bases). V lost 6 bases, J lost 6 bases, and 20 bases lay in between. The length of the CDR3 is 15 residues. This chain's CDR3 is CASSLNRGGKPEAFF. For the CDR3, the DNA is TGTGCCAGCAGCCTTAATCGGGGGGGAAAGCCTGAAGCTTTCTTT.

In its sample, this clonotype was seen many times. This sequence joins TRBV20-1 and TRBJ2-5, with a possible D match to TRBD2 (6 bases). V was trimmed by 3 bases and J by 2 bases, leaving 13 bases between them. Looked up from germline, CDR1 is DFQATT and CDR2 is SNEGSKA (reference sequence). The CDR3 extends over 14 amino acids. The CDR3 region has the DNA TGCAGTGCTAGTCCGGGACTCACACAAGAGACCCAGTACTTC. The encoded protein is CSASPGLTQETQYF.

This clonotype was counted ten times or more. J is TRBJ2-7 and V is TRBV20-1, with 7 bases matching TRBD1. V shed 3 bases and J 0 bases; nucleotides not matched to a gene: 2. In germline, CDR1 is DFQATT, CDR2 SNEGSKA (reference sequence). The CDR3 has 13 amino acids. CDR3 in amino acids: CSARGQSSYEQYF. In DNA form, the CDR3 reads TGCAGTGCTAGGGGACAGAGCTCCTACGAGCAGTACTTC.

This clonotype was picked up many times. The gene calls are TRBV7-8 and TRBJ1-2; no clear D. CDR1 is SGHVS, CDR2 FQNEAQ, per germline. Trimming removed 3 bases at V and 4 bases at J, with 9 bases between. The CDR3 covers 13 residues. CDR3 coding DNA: TGTGCCAGCAGCTTGGGCCCCAGCTATGGCTACACCTTC. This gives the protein CASSLGPSYGYTF.

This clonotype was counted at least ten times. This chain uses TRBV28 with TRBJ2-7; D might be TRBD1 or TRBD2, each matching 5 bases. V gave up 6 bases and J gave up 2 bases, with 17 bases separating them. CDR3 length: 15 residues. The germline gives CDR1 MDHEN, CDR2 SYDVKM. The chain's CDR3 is CASRTLRDVAYEQYF. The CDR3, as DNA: TGTGCCAGCAGAACCCTCCGGGACGTAGCCTACGAGCAGTACTTC.

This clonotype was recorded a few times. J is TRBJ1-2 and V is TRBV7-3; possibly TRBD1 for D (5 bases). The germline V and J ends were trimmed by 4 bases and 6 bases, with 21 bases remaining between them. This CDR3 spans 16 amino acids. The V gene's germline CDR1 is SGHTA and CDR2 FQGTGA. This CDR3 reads CASSSRRGGVDHGYTF. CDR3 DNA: TGTGCCAGCAGCTCCCGACGGGGAGGGGTGGATCATGGCTACACCTTC.

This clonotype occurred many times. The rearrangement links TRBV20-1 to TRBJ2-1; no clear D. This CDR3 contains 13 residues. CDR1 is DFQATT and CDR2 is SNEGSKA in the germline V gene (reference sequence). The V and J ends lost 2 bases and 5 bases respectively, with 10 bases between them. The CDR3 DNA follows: TGCAGTGCTAGACCCCGACTCGACAATGAGCAGTTCTTC. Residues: CSARPRLDNEQFF.

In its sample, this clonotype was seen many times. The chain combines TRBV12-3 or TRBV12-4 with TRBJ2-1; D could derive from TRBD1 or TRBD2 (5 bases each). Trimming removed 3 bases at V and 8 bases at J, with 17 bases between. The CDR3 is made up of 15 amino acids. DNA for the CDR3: TGTGCCAGCAGTTTCGTTCGGGACCCTTACCATGAGCAGTTCTTC. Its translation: CASSFVRDPYHEQFF.

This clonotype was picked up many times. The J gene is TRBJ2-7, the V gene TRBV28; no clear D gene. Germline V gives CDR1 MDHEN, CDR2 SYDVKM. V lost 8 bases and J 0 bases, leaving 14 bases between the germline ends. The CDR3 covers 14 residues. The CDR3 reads CASSLRWTSYEQYF. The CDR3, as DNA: TGTGCCAGCTCCCTTAGGTGGACCTCCTACGAGCAGTACTTC.

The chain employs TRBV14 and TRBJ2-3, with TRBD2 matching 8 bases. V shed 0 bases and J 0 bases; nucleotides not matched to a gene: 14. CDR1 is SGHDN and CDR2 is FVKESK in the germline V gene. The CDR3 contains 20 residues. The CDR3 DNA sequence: TGTGCCAGCAGCCAAGATAGCGGGACGGGATTCACATCTAGCACAGATACGCAGTATTTT. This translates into CASSQDSGTGFTSSTDTQYF.

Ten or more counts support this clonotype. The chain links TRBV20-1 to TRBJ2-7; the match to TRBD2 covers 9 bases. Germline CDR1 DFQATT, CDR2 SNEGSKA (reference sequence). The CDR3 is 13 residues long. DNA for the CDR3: TGCGGGTCGGAGGTAGCGGGAGAGTACGAGCAGTACTTC. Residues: CGSEVAGEYEQYF.

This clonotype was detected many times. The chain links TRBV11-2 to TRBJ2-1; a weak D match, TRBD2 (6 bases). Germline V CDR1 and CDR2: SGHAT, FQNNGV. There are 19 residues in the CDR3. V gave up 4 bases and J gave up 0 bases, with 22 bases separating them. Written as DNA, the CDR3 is TGTGCCAGCAGCTCGCTTGCTCGGCGGGGACTCAGCTCCTACAATGAGCAGTTCTTC. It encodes CASSSLARRGLSSYNEQFF. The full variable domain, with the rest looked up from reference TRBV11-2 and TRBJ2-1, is EAGVAQSPRYKIIEKRQSVAFWCNPISGHATLYWYQQILGQGPKLLIQFQNNGVVDDSQLPKDRFSAERLKGVDSTLKIQPAKLEDSAVYLCASSSLARRGLSSYNEQFFGPGTRLTVL.

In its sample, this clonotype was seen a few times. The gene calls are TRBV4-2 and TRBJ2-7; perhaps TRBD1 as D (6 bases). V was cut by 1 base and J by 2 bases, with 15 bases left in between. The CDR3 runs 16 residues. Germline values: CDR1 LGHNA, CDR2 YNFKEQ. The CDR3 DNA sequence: TGTGCCAGCAGCCAAGGGACCTCAGGGGCCCCCTACGAGCAGTACTTC. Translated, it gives CASSQGTSGAPYEQYF.

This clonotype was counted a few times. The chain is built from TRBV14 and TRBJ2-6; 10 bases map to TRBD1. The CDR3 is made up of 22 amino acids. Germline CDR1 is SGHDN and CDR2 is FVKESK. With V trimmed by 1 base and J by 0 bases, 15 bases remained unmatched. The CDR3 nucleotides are TGTGCCAGCAGCCAAGTTTATTTGCGGACAGGGGGTCCTCTCTCTGGGGCCAACGTCCTGACTTTC. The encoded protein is CASSQVYLRTGGPLSGANVLTF.

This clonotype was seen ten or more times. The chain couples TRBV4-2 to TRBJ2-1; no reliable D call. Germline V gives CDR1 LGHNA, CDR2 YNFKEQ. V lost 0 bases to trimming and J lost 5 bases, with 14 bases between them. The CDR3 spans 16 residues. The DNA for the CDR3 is TGTGCCAGCAGCCAAGAGCTGCGCGACCTAGACAATGAGCAGTTCTTC. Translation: CASSQELRDLDNEQFF.

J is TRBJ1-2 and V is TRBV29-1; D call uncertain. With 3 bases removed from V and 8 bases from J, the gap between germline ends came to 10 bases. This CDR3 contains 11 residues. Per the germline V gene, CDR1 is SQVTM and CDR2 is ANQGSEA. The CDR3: CSVDARRGYTF. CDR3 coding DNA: TGCAGCGTTGACGCTCGACGGGGCTACACCTTC.

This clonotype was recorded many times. Here the CDR3 reads CSVVSGSYEQYF. The CDR3 DNA reads as TGCAGCGTTGTATCCGGGTCCTACGAGCAGTACTTC. The chain recombines TRBV29-1 with TRBJ2-7; D gene uncertain. The CDR3 loop spans 12 amino acids. Germline values: CDR1 SQVTM, CDR2 ANQGSEA. V lost 4 bases, J lost 1 base, and 8 bases lay in between.

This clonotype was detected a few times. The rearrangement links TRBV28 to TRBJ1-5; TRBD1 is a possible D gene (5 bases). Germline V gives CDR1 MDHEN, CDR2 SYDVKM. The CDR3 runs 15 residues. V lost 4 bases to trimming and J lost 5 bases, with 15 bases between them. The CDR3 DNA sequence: TGTGCCAGCAGTTCAGAAGTGGGGCGGCATCAGCCCCAGCATTTT. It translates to CASSSEVGRHQPQHF.

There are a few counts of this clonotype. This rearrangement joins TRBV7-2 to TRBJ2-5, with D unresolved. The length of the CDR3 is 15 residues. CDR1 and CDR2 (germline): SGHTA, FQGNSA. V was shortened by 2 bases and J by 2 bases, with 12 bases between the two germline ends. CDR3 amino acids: CASSLRQVHQETQYF. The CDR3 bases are TGTGCCAGCAGCTTACGACAAGTACATCAAGAGACCCAGTACTTC.